This T cell receptor beta chain derives from a study of T cell repertoires in cytomegalovirus infection. On the study more broadly: Recently identified HLA-C-restricted CMV epitopes were used, and well-studied HLA-B-restricted CMV epitopes were used as well.

From germline, CDR1 is LGHNA and CDR2 YNFKEQ. The CDR3 runs 14 residues. The germline V and J ends were trimmed by 0 bases and 8 bases, with 11 bases remaining between them. Each CDR3 protein gets one entry after TCRdb re-called the reads with MiXCR. The data hold a few hundred thousand distinct CDR3 sequences, with about 32% observed a single time. Regarding this clonotype: Its target is unknown.

This clonotype was sampled from a human donor in good health (CMV status not recorded). Some clones in this sample may be carry-over from other donors' samples. The specimen was cultured PBMCs, collected from culture after CMV antigen stimulation. This chain connects TRBV4-2 to TRBJ1-5; D might be TRBD1 (5 bases). CDR3 amino acids: CASSQDGGWEPQHF. The CDR3 DNA reads as TGTGCCAGCAGCCAAGATGGGGGGTGGGAGCCCCAGCATTTT.